The entry that follows covers one T cell receptor (beta chain) sequence. Antigen: not known. These data come from a study of cytomegalovirus exposure and HLA in healthy donors. Study-wide points: The majority of CMV-associated TCR beta chains were reported as apparently HLA-restricted in a later analysis. A later analysis linked a missense variant in DCLRE1C to the trimming of TCR beta V and J genes.

In the PCR, 60 Vbeta and 13 Jbeta primers were used. The protocol was immunoSEQ multiplex PCR, while the TCRdb copy is restricted to in-frame clones and leaves out a portion. Of about 190,000 clones listed, less than 85% were seen once; the top ten hold under 5%. The CDR3 consists of 16 residues. V was trimmed by 4 bases and J by 2 bases, leaving 16 bases between them. Germline assignment: CDR1 MGHRA and CDR2 YSYEKL. The chain joins TRBV4-1 to TRBJ2-3, with D maybe TRBD2 (5 bases). The source is a man aged 25 to 40 in good health and CMV-seropositive. The material sequenced was PBMCs. The CDR3 region has the DNA TGCGCCAGCAGCCCCCCCCTCGGACTTGCCACAGATACGCAGTATTTT. This encodes CASSPPLGLATDTQYF.